The sequence of this TCR beta chain was determined in a study of CD8+ T cells in alopecia areata. Study-level background: Treatment comprised oral tofacitinib, 5 to 10 mg twice daily, in treated patients.

The germline V and J ends were trimmed by 1 base and 3 bases, with 9 bases remaining between them. Germline V gives CDR1 GTSNPN, CDR2 SVGIG (reference sequence). The CDR3 is 13 residues long. It was cDNA, reverse transcribed from extracted RNA, that served as the sequencing template. Clones were read by immunoSEQ multiplex PCR, and TCRdb kept only the in-frame ones, dropping some. Of over 150,000 clones in the sample, 63% were seen once. Collection of lesional scalp punch biopsies and peripheral blood was performed in alopecia areata patients. The origin of this receptor is a human donor with alopecia areata. The rearrangement uses TRBV30 and TRBJ1-2; TRBD1 might be the D (5 bases). Sequenced material: CD4+ T cells sorted from blood, taken at week 0. CDR3 sequence reads: CAWSATAYYGYTF. CDR3 sequence (DNA): TGTGCCTGGAGTGCGACAGCGTACTATGGCTACACCTTC.